This T cell receptor beta chain was captured in a study of cytomegalovirus exposure and HLA in healthy donors. The germline CDR1 and CDR2 sequences are SGDLS and YYNGEE. CDR3 size: 16 residues. V gave up 3 bases and J gave up 4 bases; unmatched junction bases: 10. PCR amplification relied on 60 Vbeta primers (plus 13 Jbeta primers). Sequenced by immunoSEQ multiplex PCR; TCRdb stores in-frame clones only, minus some. The repertoire consists of 75,000 to 95,000 clones, with roughly 60% occurring once and the leading ten covering 20% to 25%. This clonotype was obtained from a woman aged 45-65 years in good health and CMV-seropositive. The rearrangement links TRBV9 to TRBJ2-1, with 7 positions matching TRBD1. Sequenced sample: PBMCs. In DNA, the CDR3 is TGTGCCAGCAGCGCAAACCCCGGGACAGCTTACAATGAGCAGTTCTTC. Its translation: CASSANPGTAYNEQFF.